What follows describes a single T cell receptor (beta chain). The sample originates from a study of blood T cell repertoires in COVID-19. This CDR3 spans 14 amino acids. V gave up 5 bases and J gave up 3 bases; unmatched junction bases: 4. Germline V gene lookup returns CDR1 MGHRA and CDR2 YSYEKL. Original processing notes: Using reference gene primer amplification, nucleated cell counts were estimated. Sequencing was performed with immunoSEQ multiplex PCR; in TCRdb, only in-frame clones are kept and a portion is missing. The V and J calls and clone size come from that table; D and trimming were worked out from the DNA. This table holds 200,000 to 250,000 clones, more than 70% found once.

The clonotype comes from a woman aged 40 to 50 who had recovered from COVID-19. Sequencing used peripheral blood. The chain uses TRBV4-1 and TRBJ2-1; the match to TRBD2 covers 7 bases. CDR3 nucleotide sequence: TGCGCCAGCAGCGGCAGGGACTACTACAATGAGCAGTTCTTC. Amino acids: CASSGRDYYNEQFF.